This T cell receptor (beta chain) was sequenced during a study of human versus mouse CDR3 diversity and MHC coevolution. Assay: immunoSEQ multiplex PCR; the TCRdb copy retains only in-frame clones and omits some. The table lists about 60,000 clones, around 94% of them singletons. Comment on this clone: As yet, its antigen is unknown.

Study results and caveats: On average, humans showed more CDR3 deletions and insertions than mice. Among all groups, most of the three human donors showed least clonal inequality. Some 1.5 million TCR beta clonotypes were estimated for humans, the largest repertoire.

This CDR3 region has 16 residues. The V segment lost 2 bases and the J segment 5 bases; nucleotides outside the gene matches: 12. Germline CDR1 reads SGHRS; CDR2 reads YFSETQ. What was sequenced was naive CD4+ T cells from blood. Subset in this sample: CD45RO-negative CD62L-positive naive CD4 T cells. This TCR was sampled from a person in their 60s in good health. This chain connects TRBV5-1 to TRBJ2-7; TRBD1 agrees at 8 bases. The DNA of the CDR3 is TGCGCCAGCAGCTTATCCGGACAGGGTGGTATCAACGAGCAGTACTTC. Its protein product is CASSLSGQGGINEQYF.